This T cell receptor (beta chain) came from a study of shared clonotypes between healthy human individuals. This CDR3 is 13 amino acids long. V was clipped by 3 bases and J by 4 bases, with 11 bases between them. CDR1 and CDR2 from the germline V gene are SGHNT and YYREEE (reference sequence). Running of the assay took place at deep level. The authors' processing: ImmunoSEQ gave junction-only sequences without quality scores, so filtering differed. Profiling relied on immunoSEQ multiplex PCR, and the TCRdb table lists in-frame clones only, not all of them. V and J calls and clone size come straight from that table; D and trimming were deduced from the DNA. This table holds 1,400,000 or so clones, roughly 98.5% found once.

The chain links TRBV5-4 to TRBJ2-7; D may match TRBD1 or TRBD2 (5 bases each). Sequenced: naive CD4+ T cells sorted from blood. Subset meaning: CD45RA+ positively selected. This sequence was found in a man aged 30 to 39 in good health. CDR3 protein: CASSSGTDYEQYF. Written as DNA, the CDR3 is TGTGCCAGCAGCTCCGGGACGGATTACGAGCAGTACTTC. Full variable domain (missing parts from reference TRBV5-4 and TRBJ2-7): ETGVTQSPTHLIKTRGQQVTLRCSSQSGHNTVSWYQQALGQGPQFIFQYYREEENGRGNFPPRFSGLQFPNYSSELNVNALELDDSALYLCASSSGTDYEQYFGPGTRLTVT.